This is a list of T cell receptor beta chains from one sample in a study of cytomegalovirus exposure and HLA in healthy donors. Sequencing used immunoSEQ multiplex PCR; TCRdb keeps in-frame clones, though not all of them. The table lists about 110,000 clones, about 74% of them singletons. Source material: PBMCs. The receptors originated from a female donor in good health and CMV-seropositive. Each CDR3 is given with its conserved first and last residue. The D gene is left open where the match is weak. For some rows the clone size is stated as once, few or many, or as a class when expanded; others skip it.

v_call,clone_size,d_call,j_call,cdr3_nt,cdr3_aa
TRBV25-1,NA,TRBD2,TRBJ2-5,TGTGCCAGCAGTGAGCAGAGGGGGCGGGGGGGCCGAGGGACCCAGTACTTC,CASSEQRGRGGRGTQYF
TRBV27,NA,TRBD2,TRBJ2-1,TGTGCCAGCAGTTTATCGGACGGGAGGTCGGGCAATGAGCAGTTCTTC,CASSLSDGRSGNEQFF
TRBV5-1,few,TRBD1,TRBJ1-3,TGCGCCAGCAGCTTGGCCGGACAGGGTCATAAAGCGGGAAACACCATATATTTT,CASSLAGQGHKAGNTIYF
TRBV19,few,TRBD1,TRBJ1-2,TGTGCCAGTAAGGGCAGGGGGCGAAACTATGGCTACACCTTC,CASKGRGRNYGYTF
TRBV7-9,NA,NA,TRBJ2-1,TGTGCCAGCAGCTTAGATGACTTCGTTCTTTCCTACAATGAGCAGTTCTTC,CASSLDDFVLSYNEQFF
TRBV30,NA,NA,TRBJ1-1,TGTGCCTGGAGTAAAATGACAGATAACACTGAAGCTTTCTTT,CAWSKMTDNTEAFF
TRBV19,NA,NA,TRBJ1-5,TGTGCCAGTACATTCAGTACTTCAGCGGGGTCCCAGCATTTT,CASTFSTSAGSQHF
TRBV28,NA,NA,TRBJ2-7,TGTGCCTCTCAACCCGGGGGCTCCTACGAGCAGTACTTC,CASQPGGSYEQYF
TRBV2,NA,TRBD1,TRBJ1-2,TGTGCCTCCAGGGGGGCGCTTAACTATGGCTACACCTTC,CASRGALNYGYTF
TRBV5-8,NA,TRBD1,TRBJ1-2,TGTGCCAGCGCCACGATAGACAGGGAAACTAACTATGGCTACACCTTC,CASATIDRETNYGYTF
TRBV27,NA,TRBD1,TRBJ1-5,TGTGCCAGCAGTGACAGAAGGACAGGGCAGGGCGGCAATCAGCCCCAGCATTTT,CASSDRRTGQGGNQPQHF
TRBV4-1,NA,TRBD1,TRBJ1-6,TGCGCCAGCAGCCAAGATTCAGGGGGGAATTCACCCCTCCACTTT,CASSQDSGGNSPLHF
TRBV5-4,few,TRBD1,TRBJ1-3,TGTGCCAGCAGTCGACAGGGGCCTGGAAACACCATATATTTT,CASSRQGPGNTIYF
TRBV30,NA,TRBD2,TRBJ2-1,TGTGCCTGGGCCCGACTAGCGGGACTAGCCAATGAGCAGTTCTTC,CAWARLAGLANEQFF
TRBV9,once,TRBD1,TRBJ2-3,TGTGCCAGCAGCGCCCGACAGGGGAACACAGATACGCAGTATTTT,CASSARQGNTDTQYF
TRBV2,NA,TRBD2,TRBJ2-7,TGTGCCAGCAGTGCACTAGCGGTCTTTGGAGAGCAGTACTTC,CASSALAVFGEQYF
TRBV28,NA,NA,TRBJ2-1,TGTGCCACCGAAGGTAGCCTTTACAATGAGCAGTTCTTC,CATEGSLYNEQFF
TRBV6-6,NA,NA,TRBJ2-1,TGTGCCAGCAGCCTCACGGGGATGGACTCCTACAATGAGCAGTTCTTC,CASSLTGMDSYNEQFF
TRBV28,NA,NA,TRBJ2-1,TGTGCCAGGGGGCGTCGGCACAATGAGCAGTTCTTC,CARGRRHNEQFF
TRBV2,few,TRBD1,TRBJ2-4,TGTGCCAGCAGTGAACAGGGGGCGCGAGCCAAAAACATTCAGTACTTC,CASSEQGARAKNIQYF
TRBV6-1,NA,TRBD1,TRBJ1-5,TGTGCCAGCCGTTCTACCGGGACAGGGTATCAGCCCCAGCATTTT,CASRSTGTGYQPQHF
TRBV5-5,NA,TRBD2,TRBJ2-3,TGTGCCAGCAGCTTGGCTTGGCGGGGGGCGGGGGATACGCAGTATTTT,CASSLAWRGAGDTQYF
TRBV29-1,once,TRBD1,TRBJ1-3,TGCAGCGTCTTGACAGGGTCAACTGGAAACACCATATATTTT,CSVLTGSTGNTIYF
TRBV5-5,NA,NA,TRBJ1-1,TGTGCCAGCAGCGATGCGACAGCGAACACTGAAGCTTTCTTT,CASSDATANTEAFF
TRBV27,NA,NA,TRBJ2-1,TGTGCCAGCGACCGGCAGGGCAGGAGCAATGAGCAGTTCTTC,CASDRQGRSNEQFF
TRBV2,NA,NA,TRBJ1-4,TGTGCCAGCAGTTTGAGGGGAGGAAAACTGTTTTTT,CASSLRGGKLFF
TRBV7-2,NA,TRBD2,TRBJ2-3,TGTGCCAGCAGCTTAAATAGCGGGGGGTACACAGATACGCAGTATTTT,CASSLNSGGYTDTQYF
TRBV2,NA,NA,TRBJ1-2,TGTGCCAGCAAAAAAGACACCGTCTATGGCTACACCTTC,CASKKDTVYGYTF
TRBV4-1,NA,NA,TRBJ1-5,TGCGCCAGCAGCCAGGACCACCTAACGACAGAGATCCTCGGTAATCAGCCCCAGCATTTT,CASSQDHLTTEILGNQPQHF
TRBV5-4,NA,TRBD2,TRBJ2-7,TGTGCCAGCAGCTTTATCCTAGCGGGAGTTCACGAGCAGTACTTC,CASSFILAGVHEQYF
TRBV5-4,NA,TRBD2,TRBJ2-5,TGTGCCAGCAGCTTGGGTGCGGGGGGGGTCCAAGAGACCCAGTACTTC,CASSLGAGGVQETQYF
TRBV27,NA,TRBD2,TRBJ2-3,TGTGCCAGCAGTTTCCTATCTAGCGGGACGAGCACAGATACGCAGTATTTT,CASSFLSSGTSTDTQYF
TRBV20-1,NA,NA,TRBJ2-5,TGCAGTGCTCACGGCGGAGGGACCCAGTACTTC,CSAHGGGTQYF
TRBV4-2,NA,TRBD2,TRBJ2-3,TGTGCCAGCAGCCAAGAGCCGGGACTAGCGGGGGGTTCTGCGTATTTT,CASSQEPGLAGGSAYF
TRBV7-2,NA,NA,TRBJ2-7,TGTGCCAGCAGCCCGAGCAGCGCCTACGAGCAGTACTTC,CASSPSSAYEQYF
TRBV5-4,NA,TRBD1,TRBJ1-2,TGTGCCAGCAGCACCGGGACAGGGGCTTATCCCCCTAACTATGGCTACACCTTC,CASSTGTGAYPPNYGYTF
TRBV9,NA,NA,TRBJ1-2,TGTGCCAGCAGCGTAGATCCCGTGAGCAACTATGGCTACACCTTC,CASSVDPVSNYGYTF
TRBV10-2,NA,NA,TRBJ1-1,TGCGCCAGCAGTGAAATGCGGAACACTGAAGCTTTCTTT,CASSEMRNTEAFF
TRBV18,NA,TRBD1,TRBJ1-2,TGTGCCAGCTCACCAGGGACAGGGGCTAACTATGGCTACACCTTC,CASSPGTGANYGYTF
TRBV15,NA,NA,TRBJ1-1,TGTGCCACCAGCAGATCCCATTGGAACACTGAAGCTTTCTTT,CATSRSHWNTEAFF
TRBV6-1,NA,TRBD2,TRBJ2-5,TGTGCCAGCAGTGGAAGGGCGCTAGCGGGGGCTCGGGAGACCCAGTACTTC,CASSGRALAGARETQYF
TRBV6-7,NA,NA,TRBJ2-7,TGTGCCAGCAGTACAGGGCTGAATTGTAGCTGCGAGCAGTACTTC,CASSTGLNCSCEQYF
TRBV2,NA,TRBD2,TRBJ2-1,TGTGCCAGCACCCTGACTAGCGGGAGCGGCGATGAGCAGTTCTTC,CASTLTSGSGDEQFF
TRBV15,once,NA,TRBJ1-1,TGTGCCACTCGTACCGCAGGTGGGAACACTGAAGCTTTCTTT,CATRTAGGNTEAFF
TRBV5-6,NA,NA,TRBJ2-3,TGTGCCAGCAGCCTCACAGGGTTCGGGACAGATACGCAGTATTTT,CASSLTGFGTDTQYF
TRBV28,NA,TRBD1,TRBJ1-2,TGTGCCAGCCGAGAACAGGGGGAAAACTATGGCTACACCTTC,CASREQGENYGYTF
TRBV12-2,NA,NA,TRBJ1-1,TGTGCAAGTCGCCCGAGGGAACCCGGAAGGGACACTGAAGCTTTCTTT,CASRPREPGRDTEAFF
TRBV7-2,NA,NA,TRBJ1-6,TGTGCCAGCAGCTTTCCGGTGAATTCACCCCTCCACTTT,CASSFPVNSPLHF
TRBV6-5,NA,NA,TRBJ2-3,TGTGCCAGCAGTTACGGTACTCTCATGGCAGATACGCAGTATTTT,CASSYGTLMADTQYF
TRBV11-2,few,TRBD2,TRBJ2-3,TGTGCTTCTCGGACGGGGGGACCCACAGATACGCAGTATTTT,CASRTGGPTDTQYF
TRBV7-2,NA,NA,TRBJ1-5,TGTGCCAGCAGCTTAGCCAGTAGCAATCAGCCCCAGCATTTT,CASSLASSNQPQHF
TRBV30,NA,NA,TRBJ2-7,TGTGCCTGGAGTCGCGGGGCACTTTACGAGCAGTACTTC,CAWSRGALYEQYF
TRBV5-4,NA,TRBD2,TRBJ2-5,TGTGCCAGCAGCCCTGGGGGTGCGCGGGGGGTATCGGAGACCCAGTACTTC,CASSPGGARGVSETQYF